This record concerns one T cell receptor beta chain sequence. Measured with immunoSEQ multiplex PCR; TCRdb has only the in-frame clones, and not every one. Of under 20,000 clones listed, approximately 74% were seen once; the top ten hold 34%. The data originate from a study of sequential checkpoint blockade in melanoma. Turning to the study itself: Both treatment sequences were followed by maintenance nivolumab.

The treatment was: randomized to nivolumab then ipilimumab (arm A) or the reverse (arm B). Sorted cells were live CD3+CD8+, lacking CD19 and CD56, from PBMCs. The clonotype originates from a human donor with melanoma. This specimen consisted of CD8+ T cells sorted from blood (inferred from file names), obtained from a patient given nivolumab and ipilimumab in sequence.

CDR3 loop: CASSLRGTAGGSTDTQYF. CDR3 DNA sequence: TGTGCCAGCAGCTTACGGGGGACGGCCGGCGGGAGCACAGATACGCAGTATTTT. The J gene is TRBJ2-3, the V gene TRBV7-6; D might be TRBD2 (6 bases). V lost 2 bases and J 0 bases, leaving 18 bases between the germline ends. This CDR3 spans 18 amino acids. Germline CDR1 is SGHVS and CDR2 is FNYEAQ.